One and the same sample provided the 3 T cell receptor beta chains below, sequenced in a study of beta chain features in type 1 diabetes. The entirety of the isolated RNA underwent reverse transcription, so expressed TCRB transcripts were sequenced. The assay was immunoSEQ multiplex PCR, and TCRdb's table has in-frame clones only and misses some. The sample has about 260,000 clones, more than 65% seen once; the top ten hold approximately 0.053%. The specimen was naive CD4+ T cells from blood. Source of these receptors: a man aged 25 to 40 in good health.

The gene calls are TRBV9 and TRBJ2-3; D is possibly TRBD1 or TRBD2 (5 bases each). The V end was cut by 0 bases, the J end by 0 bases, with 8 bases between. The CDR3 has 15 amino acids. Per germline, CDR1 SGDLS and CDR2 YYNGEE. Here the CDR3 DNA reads TGTGCCAGCAGCGTAGGAGGGGACAGCACAGATACGCAGTATTTT. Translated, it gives CASSVGGDSTDTQYF.

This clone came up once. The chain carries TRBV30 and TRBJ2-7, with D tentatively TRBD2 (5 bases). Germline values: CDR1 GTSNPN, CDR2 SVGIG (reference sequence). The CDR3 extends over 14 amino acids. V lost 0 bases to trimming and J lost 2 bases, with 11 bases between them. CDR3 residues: CAWSVQGSAYEQYF. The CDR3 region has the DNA TGTGCCTGGAGTGTACAAGGGAGTGCCTACGAGCAGTACTTC.

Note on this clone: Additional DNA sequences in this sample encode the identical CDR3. The DNA of the CDR3 is TGTGCCAGCAGCAGTACCTACAATGAGCAGTTCTTC. This encodes CASSSTYNEQFF. The V and J genes are TRBV28 and TRBJ2-1, with no clear D. There are 12 residues in the CDR3. The germline V gene encodes CDR1 MDHEN and CDR2 SYDVKM. The germline V and J ends were trimmed by 6 bases and 2 bases, with 5 bases remaining between them.